Each of the 27 T cell receptor beta chains below was sequenced from the same sample in a study of long-term antiretroviral therapy in people with HIV. Researchers ran immunoSEQ v3.0 at survey level. TCRdb keeps only in-frame clones here, not all; method: immunoSEQ multiplex PCR. The repertoire consists of 25,000 to 35,000 clones, with 60% to 85% occurring once and the leading ten covering approximately 8.4%. The material sequenced was unsorted PBMCs, taken 3.1 years after starting antiretroviral therapy. The receptors shown here come from a woman aged 50 to 65 with HIV.

The chain combines TRBV4-1 with TRBJ2-7, with D possibly TRBD1 on 5 matching bases. Germline V gene lookup returns CDR1 MGHRA and CDR2 YSYEKL. The CDR3 covers 14 residues. Trimming removed 1 base from V and 3 bases from J, with 10 bases in between. CDR3 DNA sequence: TGCGCCAGCAGCCAAGTGGTCCAGGGCTACGAGCAGTACTTC. Its translation is CASSQVVQGYEQYF.

Here the CDR3 DNA reads TGTGCCAGCAGTTACCACTCCCCCTACGAGCAGTACTTC. This codes for CASSYHSPYEQYF. This rearrangement joins TRBV6-5 to TRBJ2-7; no clear D gene. The CDR3 has 13 residues. In germline, CDR1 is MNHEY, CDR2 SVGAGI. V was trimmed by 2 bases and J by 2 bases, leaving 7 bases between them.

The chain links TRBV28 to TRBJ2-5, with 7 bases identical to TRBD1. Germline trimming cut 5 bases from V and 5 bases from J; bases unmatched to any gene: 11. Germline V gene sequence: CDR1 MDHEN, CDR2 SYDVKM. This CDR3 has 15 amino acids. This CDR3 is CASSPGTALSETQYF. The CDR3 nucleotides are TGTGCCAGCAGTCCCGGGACAGCCCTTTCGGAGACCCAGTACTTC. The full variable domain, in which reference TRBV28 and TRBJ2-5 provide the parts outside the CDR3, is DVKVTQSSRYLVKRTGEKVFLECVQDMDHENMFWYRQDPGLGLRLIYFSYDVKMKEKGDIPEGYSVSREKKERFSLILESASTNQTSMYLCASSPGTALSETQYFGPGTRLLVL.

The chain employs TRBV27 and TRBJ2-2, with D uncertain. Germline V gene data show CDR1 as MNHEY and CDR2 as SMNVEV (reference sequence). V lost 4 bases and J lost 2, with 5 bases in between. The CDR3 has 13 amino acids. CDR3 bases: TGTGCCAGCAGTTCGAGTAACACCGGGGAGCTGTTTTTT. Protein sequence: CASSSSNTGELFF.

This clone turned up a few times. This chain connects TRBV6-6 to TRBJ2-7; a possible D gene is TRBD1 (6 bases). The germline CDR1 and CDR2 sequences are MNHNY and SVGAGI (reference sequence). Trimming shortened V by 2 bases and J by 7 bases, and 15 bases separated the two germline ends. The CDR3 is made up of 14 amino acids. As DNA, the CDR3 is TGTGCCAGCAGTTACGGGGCCCAGGGGCTGGAGCAGTACGTC. Protein product: CASSYGAQGLEQYV.

The chain has TRBV5-5 and TRBJ1-3; D is uncertain. From germline, CDR1 is SGHKS and CDR2 YYEKEE (reference sequence). V was clipped by 3 bases and J by 0 bases, with 16 bases between them. There are 17 residues in the CDR3. The CDR3 region is CASSSIPADYSGNTIYF. In nucleotides, the CDR3 is TGTGCCAGCAGCTCGATTCCGGCTGACTACTCTGGAAACACCATATATTTT.

The V call is TRBV5-1, the J call TRBJ1-3, with D possibly being TRBD1 (5 bases). Between the trimmed V and J ends, which lost 3 bases and 6 bases, there was a span of 16 bases. This CDR3 is built from 15 residues. Germline loops: CDR1 SGHRS, CDR2 YFSETQ. This CDR3 is CASSSDSVVENTIYF. The CDR3 DNA reads TGCGCCAGCAGCTCCGACAGTGTGGTGGAAAACACCATATATTTT.

This chain joins TRBV28 and TRBJ1-1, with no clear D. With 4 bases removed from V and 11 bases from J, the gap between germline ends came to 11 bases. This CDR3 has 11 residues. Germline V gene data show CDR1 as MDHEN and CDR2 as SYDVKM. Here the CDR3 reads CASSSNTRAFF. In DNA, the CDR3 is TGTGCCAGCAGTTCCAACACCCGGGCTTTCTTT.

V and J are TRBV30 and TRBJ2-2; D is perhaps TRBD2 (5 bases). The CDR3 has 15 residues. The V end was cut by 1 base, the J end by 6 bases, with 15 bases between. CDR1 GTSNPN and CDR2 SVGIG come from the germline V gene (reference sequence). This chain's CDR3 is CAWSERTSMAGELFF. The CDR3 nucleotides read TGTGCCTGGAGTGAACGGACTTCAATGGCCGGGGAGCTGTTTTTT. The whole variable domain, remainder taken from reference TRBV30 and TRBJ2-2, is SQTIHQWPATLVQPVGSPLSLECTVEGTSNPNLYWYRQAAGRGLQLLFYSVGIGQISSEVPQNLSASRPQDRQFILSSKKLLLSDSGFYLCAWSERTSMAGELFFGEGSRLTVL.

This clone occurred a few times. The chain couples TRBV10-2 to TRBJ1-2; 9 bases match TRBD1. Looked up from germline, CDR1 is WSHSY and CDR2 is SAAADI. J lost 4 bases, V lost 6 bases, and 9 bases had no gene match. CDR3 length: 15 residues. CDR3 sequence: CASSDPGQGTYGYTF. DNA for the CDR3: TGCGCCAGCAGCGATCCGGGACAGGGTACCTATGGCTACACCTTC.

The sample holds a few counts of this clone. The chain links TRBV7-9 to TRBJ2-5; TRBD1 aligns across 7 bases. Germline loops: CDR1 SEHNR, CDR2 FQNEAQ (reference sequence). The CDR3 totals 16 residues. Trimming removed 4 bases from V and 2 bases from J; junction bases left unmatched: 10. This CDR3 is CASSSNKGTVQETQYF. CDR3 in DNA: TGTGCCAGCAGCTCTAACAAAGGGACAGTTCAAGAGACCCAGTACTTC.

This clone showed up just a few times. This chain joins TRBV4-1 and TRBJ1-1, with D possibly being TRBD1 (6 bases). Germline CDR1 MGHRA, CDR2 YSYEKL. V lost 0 bases, J lost 1 base, and 9 bases lay in between. The CDR3 has 15 amino acids. The CDR3 bases are TGCGCCAGCAGCCAAGACCCACAGGGGAACACTGAAGCTTTCTTT. This codes for CASSQDPQGNTEAFF.

The chain joins TRBV7-3 to TRBJ2-3; 7 bases map to TRBD1. The junction had 8 bases not matched to a gene; V was cut back by 5 bases and J by 0 bases. This CDR3 comprises 16 residues. Per the germline V gene, CDR1 is SGHTA and CDR2 is FQGTGA. CDR3 nucleotide sequence: TGTGCCAGCAGCAAGAAACCGGGACAGAGCACAGATACGCAGTATTTT. Translated: CASSKKPGQSTDTQYF. Filled out from reference TRBV7-3 and TRBJ2-3, the complete variable domain reads GAGVSQTPSNKVTEKGKYVELRCDPISGHTALYWYRQSLGQGPEFLIYFQGTGAADDSGLPNDRFFAVRPEGSVSTLKIQRTERGDSAVYLCASSKKPGQSTDTQYFGPGTRLTVL.

The gene calls are TRBV28 and TRBJ1-2; tentative D call: TRBD1 (5 bases). The CDR3 is made up of 15 amino acids. In germline, CDR1 is MDHEN, CDR2 SYDVKM. Trimming shortened V by 2 bases and J by 4 bases, and 14 bases separated the two germline ends. DNA of the CDR3: TGTGCCAGCAGTTTAGAGGCAGGGATGATCTATGGCTACACCTTC. Translating it yields CASSLEAGMIYGYTF.

The chain joins TRBV10-3 to TRBJ2-7; 9 bases fit TRBD1. The CDR3 runs 14 residues. With 6 bases clipped from V and 7 bases from J, the junction kept 10 bases outside the gene matches. Germline assignment: CDR1 ENHRY and CDR2 SYGVKD. The CDR3 DNA reads as TGTGCCATCAGGGCCGGGACAGGGACCGGGGAGCAGTACTTC. This encodes CAIRAGTGTGEQYF.

The V and J genes are TRBV4-2 and TRBJ1-1; D unresolved. This CDR3 is 11 amino acids long. The germline V and J ends were trimmed by 1 base and 8 bases, with 5 bases remaining between them. Germline CDR1 reads LGHNA; CDR2 reads YNFKEQ. CDR3 nucleotides: TGTGCCAGCAGCCAAGGATACGAAGCTTTCTTT. Its translation is CASSQGYEAFF.

The V call is TRBV7-9, the J call TRBJ2-7; D unclear. V dropped 5 bases and J dropped 2 bases, with 7 bases sitting between them. This CDR3 contains 12 residues. The V gene's germline CDR1 is SEHNR and CDR2 FQNEAQ (reference sequence). The CDR3: CASSIDPYEQYV. For the CDR3, the DNA is TGTGCCAGCAGCATCGACCCCTACGAGCAGTACGTC.

V and J are TRBV11-2 and TRBJ1-2; tentative D call: TRBD1 (5 bases). V was shortened by 0 bases and J by 2 bases, with 10 bases between the two germline ends. The V gene's germline CDR1 is SGHAT and CDR2 FQNNGV. The CDR3 runs 15 residues. CDR3 nucleotide sequence: TGTGCCAGCAGCTTAGACGCCGGGGCCAACTATGGCTACACCTTC. This translates into CASSLDAGANYGYTF.

A single count supports this clone. The rearrangement joins TRBV5-4 to TRBJ2-2; D is unresolved. With 2 bases removed from V and 10 bases from J, the gap between germline ends came to 9 bases. The CDR3 is 12 residues long. Germline V gene sequence: CDR1 SGHNT, CDR2 YYREEE (reference sequence). The CDR3 nucleotides read TGTGCCAGCAGCTTATGGCCGCAGGAGCTGTTTTTT. Amino acids: CASSLWPQELFF.

This clone is labeled medium-sized. This chain connects TRBV28 to TRBJ2-7; TRBD1 is a possible D gene (8 bases). This CDR3 is built from 15 residues. Germline V lookup: CDR1 MDHEN, CDR2 SYDVKM. V lost 6 bases to trimming and J lost 2 bases, with 17 bases between them. The CDR3 DNA is TGTGCCAGCAGACTTCGGACAGGGACTACCTACGAGCAGTACTTC. Encoded protein: CASRLRTGTTYEQYF.

The V gene is TRBV19, the J gene TRBJ2-5, with a weak D call TRBD2 (5 bases). The CDR3 contains 16 residues. Per the germline V gene, CDR1 is LNHDA and CDR2 is SQIVND (reference sequence). V was trimmed by 4 bases and J by 1 base, leaving 16 bases between them. The CDR3 here is CASSTAGMTIQETQYF. CDR3 nucleotide sequence: TGTGCCAGTAGTACGGCAGGAATGACTATCCAAGAGACCCAGTACTTC.

The chain has TRBV4-1 and TRBJ1-1; D gene ambiguous. V was clipped by 0 bases and J by 1 base, with 6 bases between them. The V gene's germline CDR1 is MGHRA and CDR2 YSYEKL. The CDR3 loop spans 14 amino acids. The CDR3 DNA reads as TGCGCCAGCAGCCAAGAGGGCACGAACACTGAAGCTTTCTTT. Translated: CASSQEGTNTEAFF.

This chain links TRBV7-9 with TRBJ1-2; TRBD1 matches 9 bases. CDR3 size: 14 residues. Germline CDR1 SEHNR, CDR2 FQNEAQ (reference sequence). V shed 4 bases and J 4 bases; nucleotides not matched to a gene: 4. The chain's CDR3 is CASSSPDRGYGYTF. CDR3 nucleotides: TGTGCCAGCAGCTCACCGGACAGGGGCTATGGCTACACCTTC.

The chain recombines TRBV4-2 with TRBJ2-5; maybe TRBD2 (5 bases). The V gene's germline CDR1 is LGHNA and CDR2 YNFKEQ. The CDR3 runs to 14 residues. V lost 4 bases and J 1 base, leaving 10 bases between the germline ends. The DNA of the CDR3 is TGTGCCAGCAGCCCCCGGGGTTTCCAAGAGACCCAGTACTTC. This translates into CASSPRGFQETQYF.

The chain has TRBV6-1 and TRBJ1-2; 9 bases match TRBD1. V dropped 3 bases and J dropped 4; count of bases not matched to a gene: 9. The CDR3 spans 16 residues. The V gene's germline CDR1 is MNHNS and CDR2 SASEGT. CDR3 sequence: CASSDMGKDRGYGYTF. CDR3 nucleotides: TGTGCCAGCAGTGATATGGGAAAGGACAGGGGCTATGGCTACACCTTC.

The chain employs TRBV9 and TRBJ2-1; the D gene is possibly TRBD1 (6 bases). CDR1 and CDR2 from the germline V gene are SGDLS and YYNGEE. This CDR3 is 13 amino acids long. V lost 3 bases to trimming and J lost 10 bases, with 14 bases between them. The CDR3 loop is CASSADRYWEQFF. The DNA of the CDR3 is TGTGCCAGCAGCGCGGACAGATATTGGGAGCAGTTCTTC.

V gene TRBV2 combines with J gene TRBJ2-3; D unclear. The length of the CDR3 is 13 residues. V lost 4 bases to trimming and J lost 6 bases, with 11 bases between them. Germline lookup yields CDR1 SNHLY and CDR2 FYNNEI. The DNA of the CDR3 is TGTGCCAGCAGTGCGGACCCGGCGGATACGCAGTATTTT. Its translation is CASSADPADTQYF.